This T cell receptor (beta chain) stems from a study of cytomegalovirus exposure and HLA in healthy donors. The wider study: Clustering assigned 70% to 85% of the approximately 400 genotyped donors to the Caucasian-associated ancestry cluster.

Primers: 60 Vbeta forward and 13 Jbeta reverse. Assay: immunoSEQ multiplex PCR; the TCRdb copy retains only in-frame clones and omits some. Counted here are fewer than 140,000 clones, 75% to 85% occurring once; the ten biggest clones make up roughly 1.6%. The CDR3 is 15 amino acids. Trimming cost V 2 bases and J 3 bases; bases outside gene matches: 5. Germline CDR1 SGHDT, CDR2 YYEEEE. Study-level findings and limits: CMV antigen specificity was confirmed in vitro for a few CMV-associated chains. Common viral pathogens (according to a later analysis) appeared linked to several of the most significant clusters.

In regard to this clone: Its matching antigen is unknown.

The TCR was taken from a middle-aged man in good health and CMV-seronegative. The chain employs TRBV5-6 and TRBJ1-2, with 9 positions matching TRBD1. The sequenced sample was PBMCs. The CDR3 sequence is CASSLRTGVHYGYTF. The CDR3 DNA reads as TGTGCCAGCAGCTTACGGACAGGGGTCCACTATGGCTACACCTTC.